Below, 27 T cell receptor beta chains from the same sample are listed, as sequenced in a study of blood T cell repertoires in COVID-19. TCRdb's table, derived via immunoSEQ multiplex PCR, lists solely in-frame clones and lacks some. In the table there are around 290,000 clones, approximately 88% of which are singletons. Sequenced sample: PBMCs or T cells enriched from blood (not recorded which). The receptors stem from a woman aged 35 to 49 who had recovered from COVID-19.

This chain joins TRBV25-1 and TRBJ1-6; D call uncertain. The CDR3 totals 12 residues. Between the trimmed V and J ends, which lost 7 bases and 8 bases, there was a span of 9 bases. CDR1 is MGHDK, CDR2 SYGVNS, per germline. The CDR3 is CASTGFDSPLHF. CDR3 coding DNA: TGTGCCAGCACCGGGTTTGATTCACCCCTCCACTTT.

The chain links TRBV2 to TRBJ1-5, with D possibly matching TRBD1 (5 bases). This CDR3 comprises 14 residues. CDR1 is SNHLY, CDR2 FYNNEI, per germline. V gave up 7 bases and J gave up 2 bases, with 12 bases separating them. DNA of the CDR3: TGTGCCAGCACAGGGAGGAGCGGCAATCAGCCCCAGCATTTT. This codes for CASTGRSGNQPQHF.

V gene TRBV27 combines with J gene TRBJ1-5; D remains ambiguous. Trimming pared 2 bases from V and 6 bases from J, leaving 11 bases between. The CDR3 length is 14 residues. Germline V gives CDR1 MNHEY, CDR2 SMNVEV (reference sequence). In nucleotides, the CDR3 is TGTGCCAGCAGTTTAGAGGGTAGTCGTCAGCCCCAGCATTTT. Its protein product is CASSLEGSRQPQHF.

The chain is built from TRBV5-4 and TRBJ2-3, with D maybe TRBD1 (5 bases). CDR3 length equals 16 residues. V lost 0 bases to trimming and J lost 3 bases, with 14 bases between them. In germline, CDR1 is SGHNT, CDR2 YYREEE (reference sequence). The CDR3 loop is CASSLAGRVDTDTQYF. The CDR3 DNA reads TGTGCCAGCAGCTTGGCCGGCAGGGTGGATACAGATACGCAGTATTTT.

The CDR3 spells CASSLDGVGNTEAFF. Written as DNA, the CDR3 is TGCGCCAGCAGCTTAGATGGAGTCGGGAACACTGAAGCTTTCTTT. The V call is TRBV5-1, the J call TRBJ1-1; D is unclear. CDR1 is SGHRS, CDR2 YFSETQ, per germline. Trimming shortened V by 2 bases and J by 1 base, and 12 bases separated the two germline ends. This CDR3 has 15 amino acids.

Comment on this clone: Other DNA sequences in this sample translate to the same CDR3. The chain links TRBV5-1 to TRBJ1-4; unclear D gene. Trimming stripped 0 bases from V and 3 bases from J, with 6 bases between. Germline assignment: CDR1 SGHRS and CDR2 YFSETQ. This CDR3 comprises 14 residues. The CDR3 is CASSLAGANEKLFF. The DNA for the CDR3 is TGCGCCAGCAGCTTGGCCGGGGCTAATGAAAAACTGTTTTTT.

The chain couples TRBV14 to TRBJ1-4; possible D gene TRBD1, 6 bases. Germline lookup yields CDR1 SGHDN and CDR2 FVKESK. There are 15 residues in the CDR3. The V gene lost 1 base and the J gene lost 1 base, with 7 bases spanning the gap. CDR3: CASSQGGGTNEKLFF. For the CDR3, the DNA is TGTGCCAGCAGCCAAGGAGGGGGAACTAATGAAAAACTGTTTTTT.

This clone has only one observation. The rearrangement links TRBV6-5 to TRBJ2-5, with 12 positions matching TRBD2. CDR3 length: 16 residues. V dropped 0 bases and J dropped 2; count of bases not matched to a gene: 1. Germline values: CDR1 MNHEY, CDR2 SVGAGI. The CDR3 bases are TGTGCCAGCAGTTACTCCCTAGCGGGGGGGCAAGAGACCCAGTACTTC. Translated, it gives CASSYSLAGGQETQYF.

The count of this clone is one. The chain carries TRBV6-4 and TRBJ2-7; D gene ambiguous. Trimming took 6 bases from V and 2 from J, leaving 14 bases between them. Per germline, CDR1 MRHNA and CDR2 SNTAGT. The CDR3 sequence is 14 residues long. The CDR3, as DNA: TGTGCCAGCAGAAGACAAAAGCCCCCCTACGAGCAGTACTTC. This codes for CASRRQKPPYEQYF.

The genes are TRBV10-3 and TRBJ2-1, with D hard to call. Trimming left V 4 bases short and J 7 bases short, with 14 bases between. The CDR3 sequence is 14 residues long. CDR1 is ENHRY, CDR2 SYGVKD, per germline. The CDR3 nucleotides are TGTGCCATCAGTGGAAGAGTCTCCGGTAATGAGCAGTTCTTC. This codes for CAISGRVSGNEQFF.

The chain uses TRBV6-5 and TRBJ1-6, with D perhaps TRBD1 (5 bases). Germline-derived CDR1 and CDR2 are MNHEY and SVGAGI. The CDR3 consists of 14 residues. The V end lost 2 bases, the J end lost 10 bases, and 12 bases lay between the germline ends. In DNA form, the CDR3 reads TGTGCCAGCAGTTACCGGCAGGGCGGATCACCCCTCCACTTT. This gives the protein CASSYRQGGSPLHF.

The chain carries TRBV5-1 and TRBJ1-6; D unresolved. Trimming removed 0 bases at V and 8 bases at J, with 9 bases between. Germline V lookup: CDR1 SGHRS, CDR2 YFSETQ. The CDR3 runs to 14 residues. The CDR3 is CASSLDQDYSPLHF. The CDR3 DNA reads TGCGCCAGCAGCTTGGACCAGGACTATTCACCCCTCCACTTT.

The rearrangement links TRBV10-3 to TRBJ2-1; 10 bases are a match to TRBD2. With 6 bases clipped from V and 7 bases from J, the junction kept 6 bases outside the gene matches. CDR1 and CDR2 from the germline V gene are ENHRY and SYGVKD. CDR3 length: 14 residues. DNA of the CDR3: TGTGCCATCAGCGGACTAGCGGAGGGAAATGAGCAGTTCTTC. Protein sequence: CAISGLAEGNEQFF.

In this sample, this clone turned up once. CDR3 residues: CASSLWTGGQETQYF. The CDR3, as DNA: TGTGCCAGCAGCCTTTGGACGGGGGGGCAAGAGACCCAGTACTTC. The gene calls are TRBV4-2 and TRBJ2-5, with 8 nucleotides matching TRBD2. This CDR3 is built from 15 residues. After removal of 4 bases from V and 2 bases from J, the junction contained 6 bases not matched to a gene. Germline CDR1 LGHNA, CDR2 YNFKEQ.

The chain couples TRBV6-5 to TRBJ2-5, with 9 bases lining up with TRBD2. In germline, CDR1 is MNHEY, CDR2 SVGAGI. V shed 7 bases, J shed 7 bases, and the junction held 13 bases outside the gene matches. The CDR3 sequence is 15 residues long. CDR3 residues: CASMTTSGPTGTQYF. CDR3 sequence (DNA): TGTGCCAGCATGACAACTAGCGGGCCAACGGGGACCCAGTACTTC.

The chain joins TRBV11-2 to TRBJ1-4, with TRBD1 as a possible D gene (6 bases). Germline CDR1 SGHAT, CDR2 FQNNGV. Trimming stripped 5 bases from V and 3 bases from J, with 13 bases between. The CDR3 covers 15 residues. The CDR3 bases are TGTGCCAGCAGCATCAGGGGCGACCCTAATGAAAAACTGTTTTTT. Amino acid sequence: CASSIRGDPNEKLFF.

This clone was picked up a small number of times. Written as DNA, the CDR3 is TGTGCCAGCAGCCGCGATTCCGGGACAGGGCTCCGCAATGAGCAGTTCTTC. Its translation: CASSRDSGTGLRNEQFF. The chain combines TRBV4-2 with TRBJ2-1; TRBD1 aligns across 9 bases. The trim removed 4 bases at V and 6 bases at J, leaving 13 bases unmatched. This CDR3 has 17 residues. Looked up from germline, CDR1 is LGHNA and CDR2 is YNFKEQ.

V usage is TRBV18 and J usage is TRBJ2-3; 8 positions agree with TRBD2. This CDR3 region has 13 residues. Germline values: CDR1 KGHSH, CDR2 LQKENI. With V trimmed by 3 bases and J by 5 bases, 1 base remained unmatched. CDR3 amino acids: CASSPAGGDTQYF. The DNA for the CDR3 is TGTGCCAGCTCACCGGCGGGGGGAGATACGCAGTATTTT.

The V call is TRBV6-5, the J call TRBJ1-2; 7 bases agree with TRBD1. V shed 7 bases, J shed 7 bases, and the junction held 3 bases outside the gene matches. The germline V gene has CDR1 MNHEY and CDR2 SVGAGI. This CDR3 has 11 residues. The CDR3 region is CASNDRAGYTF. DNA of the CDR3: TGTGCCAGCAACGACAGGGCTGGCTACACCTTC.

The chain combines TRBV27 with TRBJ1-4; 11 bases are shared with TRBD1. The germline gives CDR1 MNHEY, CDR2 SMNVEV (reference sequence). The ends lost 7 bases at V and 1 base at J; junction bases unmatched: 17. The CDR3 is 20 residues long. In DNA form, the CDR3 reads TGTGCCAGCACCTTACAAACCGGACAGGGGGCCGATGGAACTAATGAAAAACTGTTTTTT. This translates into CASTLQTGQGADGTNEKLFF.

The chain has TRBV4-3 and TRBJ1-3; D gene ambiguous. The CDR3 loop spans 13 amino acids. CDR1 is LGHNA, CDR2 YSLEER, per germline. The V and J ends lost 2 bases and 4 bases respectively, with 6 bases between them. The CDR3 region is CASSQILGNTIYF. The CDR3 region has the DNA TGCGCCAGCAGCCAAATTCTCGGAAACACCATATATTTT.

The chain employs TRBV19 and TRBJ1-4; TRBD1 aligns across 8 bases. This CDR3 is 15 amino acids long. The junction had 14 bases not matched to a gene; V was cut back by 9 bases and J by 8 bases. Germline assignment: CDR1 LNHDA and CDR2 SQIVND (reference sequence). The CDR3 DNA reads as TGTGCCAGCAAACAGGCCGGGACAGGTGGAGAAAAACTGTTTTTT. Translated, it gives CASKQAGTGGEKLFF.

The chain couples TRBV28 to TRBJ2-2; D gene unclear. V was clipped by 6 bases and J by 1 base, with 15 bases between them. The germline V gene encodes CDR1 MDHEN and CDR2 SYDVKM. The CDR3 is 16 amino acids. The CDR3 bases are TGTGCCAGCAGCTATTCTTCCCATCGGAACACCGGGGAGCTGTTTTTT. This translates into CASSYSSHRNTGELFF.

This clone was found a few times. The rearrangement joins TRBV5-1 to TRBJ1-5; D gene ambiguous. Germline V gene data show CDR1 as SGHRS and CDR2 as YFSETQ. The CDR3 is made up of 14 amino acids. V lost 0 bases to trimming and J lost 4 bases, with 8 bases between them. DNA of the CDR3: TGCGCCAGCAGCTTGGACAGTCCGAATCAGCCCCAGCATTTT. Its protein product is CASSLDSPNQPQHF.

V gene TRBV7-8 combines with J gene TRBJ1-1; D not certain. Germline assignment: CDR1 SGHVS and CDR2 FQNEAQ. Trimming shortened V by 1 base and J by 5 bases, and 14 bases separated the two germline ends. The CDR3 is 15 residues long. CDR3 residues: CASSLVTVRGTEAFF. The CDR3 nucleotides read TGTGCCAGCAGCTTAGTAACCGTACGGGGTACTGAAGCTTTCTTT.

V gene TRBV19 combines with J gene TRBJ1-2; TRBD1 aligns across 9 bases. Germline CDR1 and CDR2: LNHDA and SQIVND (reference sequence). Trimming removed 4 bases from V and 5 bases from J; junction bases left unmatched: 8. The CDR3 has 15 amino acids. CDR3 sequence (DNA): TGTGCCAGTAGTACCTTGGACAGGGGTTTATATGGCTACACCTTC. Translated, it gives CASSTLDRGLYGYTF.

J is TRBJ1-2 and V is TRBV5-1; maybe TRBD1 (6 bases). There are 13 residues in the CDR3. The V gene's germline CDR1 is SGHRS and CDR2 YFSETQ. The germline V and J ends were trimmed by 3 bases and 4 bases, with 10 bases remaining between them. As DNA, the CDR3 is TGCGCCAGCAGCTCACAGGGTAGCTATGGCTACACCTTC. Its protein is CASSSQGSYGYTF.